What follows describes a single TCR beta chain. The antigen is undetermined. The data were obtained in a study of cytomegalovirus exposure and HLA in healthy donors. Study-level information: The Caucasian-associated ancestry cluster held 65% to 85% of under 450 genotyped donors. Study outcomes and limitations: Earlier analysis looked at TCR beta V segments, and most were productive about 90% or about 30% of the time.

Primers: 60 Vbeta forward and 13 Jbeta reverse. The table came from immunoSEQ multiplex PCR; TCRdb's copy has only in-frame clones and leaves some out. Among some 120,000 clones listed, about 83% were seen once. Germline values: CDR1 MNHNS, CDR2 SASEGT. V dropped 8 bases and J dropped 7 bases, with 21 bases sitting between them. The CDR3 runs to 15 residues. The rearrangement uses TRBV6-1 and TRBJ2-1; a possible D gene is TRBD1 (5 bases). The TCR sequence derives from a woman aged 40 to 50 in good health and CMV-seropositive. The sample consisted of PBMCs. CDR3 nucleotide sequence: TGTGCCAGCGTTTTGACAGACCCGCGGTGGAATGAGCAGTTCTTC. Protein product: CASVLTDPRWNEQFF.